Shown below are 11 T cell receptor beta chains from a single sample sequenced in a study of follicular helper T cells after annual influenza vaccination. Time point noted: 2015-2016 season, pre-vaccination. The table came from immunoSEQ multiplex PCR; TCRdb's copy has only in-frame clones and leaves some out. The data contain about 820 clones, 70% to 80% of them singletons. The sample here was CXCR5+ CD38+ circulating T follicular helper cells from blood, taken on the day of influenza vaccination. Subset given: circulating Tfh, non-naive CD4+CXCR5+PD-1+ (ICOS+CD38+ or ICOS-CD38-). The source of these receptors is an adult who received the influenza vaccine.

The chain joins TRBV30 to TRBJ1-6; D not certain. V was pared by 2 bases and J by 6 bases, with 8 bases between. Germline V gene lookup returns CDR1 GTSNPN and CDR2 SVGIG (reference sequence). The CDR3 totals 13 residues. The CDR3 reads CAWSPESNSPLHF. The DNA for the CDR3 is TGTGCCTGGAGTCCCGAAAGTAATTCACCCCTCCACTTT. Combining the CDR3 with reference TRBV30 and TRBJ1-6 gives the whole variable domain SQTIHQWPATLVQPVGSPLSLECTVEGTSNPNLYWYRQAAGRGLQLLFYSVGIGQISSEVPQNLSASRPQDRQFILSSKKLLLSDSGFYLCAWSPESNSPLHFGNGTRLTVT.

This chain uses TRBV19 with TRBJ2-7, with D tentatively TRBD2 (5 bases). Looked up from germline, CDR1 is LNHDA and CDR2 is SQIVND (reference sequence). The V end was cut by 7 bases, the J end by 0 bases, with 10 bases between. The CDR3 extends over 13 amino acids. The CDR3 spells CASKAETSYEQYF. As DNA, the CDR3 is TGTGCCAGTAAAGCGGAAACCTCCTACGAGCAGTACTTC.

This chain uses TRBV19 with TRBJ1-3; no clear D. V was clipped by 5 bases and J by 4 bases, with 15 bases between them. CDR3 length: 15 residues. Per germline, CDR1 LNHDA and CDR2 SQIVND (reference sequence). This chain's CDR3 is CASSQGVPGGNTIYF. CDR3 coding DNA: TGTGCCAGTAGTCAAGGAGTACCGGGCGGAAACACCATATATTTT.

V usage is TRBV5-1 and J usage is TRBJ1-1; maybe TRBD1 (6 bases). The germline V and J ends were trimmed by 3 bases and 1 base, with 10 bases remaining between them. The length of the CDR3 is 14 residues. Germline V gene data show CDR1 as SGHRS and CDR2 as YFSETQ. This chain's CDR3 is CASSYSGENTEAFF. CDR3 DNA: TGCGCCAGCAGCTATTCAGGGGAGAACACTGAAGCTTTCTTT.

A few counts support this clone. The CDR3 reads CASSSGKHDEQFF. CDR3 nucleotide sequence: TGTGCCAGCAGCTCCGGGAAACACGATGAGCAGTTCTTC. This chain joins TRBV6-6 and TRBJ2-1, with D tentatively TRBD2 (5 bases). This CDR3 is built from 13 residues. CDR1 and CDR2 from the germline V gene are MNHNY and SVGAGI (reference sequence). Trimming took 6 bases from V and 8 from J, leaving 14 bases between them.

DNA of the CDR3: TGTGCCAGCAGCTTAGGGGCGACTAGCGGGGGGACCACAGATACGCAGTATTTT. Translated, it gives CASSLGATSGGTTDTQYF. The chain has TRBV7-9 and TRBJ2-3, with 13 bases identical to TRBD2. The CDR3 runs 18 residues. Trimming took 1 base from V and 2 from J; bases not matched to a gene: 6. Germline CDR1 is SEHNR and CDR2 is FQNEAQ (reference sequence).

J is TRBJ2-3 and V is TRBV19, with D maybe TRBD2 (5 bases). The CDR3 covers 13 residues. V gave up 7 bases and J gave up 3 bases, with 11 bases separating them. CDR1 and CDR2 (germline): LNHDA, SQIVND (reference sequence). CDR3 sequence: CASTLSGTDTQYF. The DNA for the CDR3 is TGTGCCAGTACCTTATCGGGGACAGATACGCAGTATTTT.

The chain links TRBV5-6 to TRBJ1-2; 7 bases line up with TRBD1. Trimming cost V 4 bases and J 3 bases; bases outside gene matches: 3. The CDR3 contains 13 residues. Germline V CDR1 and CDR2: SGHDT, YYEEEE. This chain's CDR3 is CASSRDRDYGYTF. DNA of the CDR3: TGTGCCAGCAGCCGAGACAGGGACTATGGCTACACCTTC.

This clone was seen only a few times. The V and J genes are TRBV6-4 and TRBJ1-6; D possibly corresponds to TRBD1 (6 bases). The CDR3 totals 13 residues. V lost 8 bases to trimming and J lost 9 bases, with 14 bases between them. The germline V gene has CDR1 MRHNA and CDR2 SNTAGT. CDR3 residues: CASQARGGSPLHF. DNA for the CDR3: TGTGCCAGCCAAGCGAGGGGGGGTTCACCCCTCCACTTT.

The chain has TRBV7-2 and TRBJ2-3; 9 positions match TRBD1. Trimming took 4 bases from V and 3 from J; bases not matched to a gene: 5. CDR3 size: 15 residues. Germline V gives CDR1 SGHTA, CDR2 FQGNSA. CDR3 nucleotide sequence: TGTGCCAGCAGCTCCGGGACAGGGAGGACAGATACGCAGTATTTT. This codes for CASSSGTGRTDTQYF. Combining the CDR3 with reference TRBV7-2 and TRBJ2-3 gives the whole variable domain GAGVSQSPSNKVTEKGKDVELRCDPISGHTALYWYRQSLGQGLEFLIYFQGNSAPDKSGLPSDRFSAERTGGSVSTLTIQRTQQEDSAVYLCASSSGTGRTDTQYFGPGTRLTVL.

The chain combines TRBV5-5 with TRBJ1-2, with D perhaps matching TRBD1 (6 bases). CDR3 length: 15 residues. Germline V CDR1 and CDR2: SGHKS, YYEKEE (reference sequence). Trimming left V 0 bases short and J 4 bases short, with 13 bases between. CDR3 loop: CASSLVAGEGYGYTF. CDR3 coding DNA: TGTGCCAGCAGCTTGGTAGCAGGGGAGGGCTATGGCTACACCTTC.